This T cell receptor (beta chain) was observed in a study of T cell changes during pregnancy in multiple sclerosis. Profiling relied on immunoSEQ multiplex PCR, and the TCRdb table lists in-frame clones only, not all of them. Counted here are approximately 100,000 clones, around 93% occurring once; the ten biggest clones make up over 0.8%. Germline assignment: CDR1 SGHDT and CDR2 YYEEEE. This CDR3 region has 14 residues. V was cut by 0 bases and J by 3 bases, with 10 bases left in between. This TCR derives from a female donor with multiple sclerosis, enrolled in a pregnancy study. The J gene is TRBJ2-7, the V gene TRBV5-6, with D uncertain. The starting material was peripheral blood, obtained before pregnancy. The CDR3 region is CASSLENSLYEQYF. The CDR3 nucleotides read TGTGCCAGCAGCTTGGAAAACAGTCTCTACGAGCAGTACTTC. Drawing the rest from reference TRBV5-6 and TRBJ2-7, the complete variable domain is DAGVTQSPTHLIKTRGQQVTLRCSPKSGHDTVSWYQQALGQGPQFIFQYYEEEERQRGNFPDRFSGHQFPNYSSELNVNALLLGDSALYLCASSLENSLYEQYFGPGTRLTVT.